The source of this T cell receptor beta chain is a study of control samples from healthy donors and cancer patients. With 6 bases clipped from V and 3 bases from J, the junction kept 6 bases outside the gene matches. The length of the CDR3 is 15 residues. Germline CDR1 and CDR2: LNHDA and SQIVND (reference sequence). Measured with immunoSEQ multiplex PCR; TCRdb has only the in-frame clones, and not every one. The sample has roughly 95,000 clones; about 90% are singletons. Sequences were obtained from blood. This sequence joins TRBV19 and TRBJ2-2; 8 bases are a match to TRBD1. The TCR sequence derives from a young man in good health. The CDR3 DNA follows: TGTGCCAGTAGCACCGGACAGGGCTACACCGGGGAGCTGTTTTTT. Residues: CASSTGQGYTGELFF.